This T cell receptor beta chain came from a study of blood T cell repertoires in COVID-19. Study in general: Sites in the United States, Italy and Spain provided acute and convalescent COVID-19 samples. In each case, the material was cDNA or gDNA derived from T cells, B-cell-depleted T cells, or PBMCs.

As handled by the study authors: From reference gene primer amplification, estimates of nucleated cell counts were derived. This table comes from immunoSEQ multiplex PCR, and its TCRdb copy is limited to in-frame clones, with some not included. The V and J calls and clone size were taken over from that table, and D and trimming were inferred from the DNA. Of 130,000 to 150,000 clones listed, more than 75% are singletons. The V gene's germline CDR1 is KGHSH and CDR2 LQKENI. The V and J ends lost 2 bases and 4 bases, in that order; junction bases with no gene match: 5. The CDR3 sequence is 15 residues long.

Sequenced sample: peripheral blood. V and J are TRBV18 and TRBJ2-1, with TRBD1 matching 7 bases. The clonotype originates from an elderly man with acute or convalescent COVID-19. CDR3 coding DNA: TGTGCCAGCTCACCAAATCCGGGACAGTACAATGAGCAGTTCTTC. Its protein product is CASSPNPGQYNEQFF.